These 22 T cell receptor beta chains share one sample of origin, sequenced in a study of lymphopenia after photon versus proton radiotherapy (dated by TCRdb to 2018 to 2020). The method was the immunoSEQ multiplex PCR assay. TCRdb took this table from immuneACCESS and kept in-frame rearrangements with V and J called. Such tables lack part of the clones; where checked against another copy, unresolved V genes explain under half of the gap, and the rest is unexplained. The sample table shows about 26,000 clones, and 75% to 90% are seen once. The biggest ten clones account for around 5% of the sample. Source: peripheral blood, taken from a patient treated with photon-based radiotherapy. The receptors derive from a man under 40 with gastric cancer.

The CDR3 DNA follows: TGTGCCAGCAGTACCACAGGGGGCGCTGGGACTGAAGCTTTCTTT. This sequence encodes CASSTTGGAGTEAFF. J is TRBJ1-1 and V is TRBV28; the match to TRBD1 covers 9 bases. This CDR3 spans 15 amino acids. Germline V gives CDR1 MDHEN, CDR2 SYDVKM. Germline trimming cut 5 bases from V and 5 bases from J; bases unmatched to any gene: 9.

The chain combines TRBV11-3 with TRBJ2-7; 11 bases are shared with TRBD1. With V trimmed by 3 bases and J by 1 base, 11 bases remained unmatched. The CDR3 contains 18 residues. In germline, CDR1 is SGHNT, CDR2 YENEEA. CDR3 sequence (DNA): TGTGCCAGCAGCTTCCCCGGACAGGGGGCAACTTTATCCTACGAGCAGTACTTC. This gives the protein CASSFPGQGATLSYEQYF.

In DNA form, the CDR3 reads TGTGCCAGCAGCTTGTTATACTCCTACGGTGGAAATCAGCCCCAGCATTTT. Residues: CASSLLYSYGGNQPQHF. The gene calls are TRBV5-5 and TRBJ1-5; the D is unclear. The CDR3 loop spans 17 amino acids. Trimming took off 1 base at V and 4 bases at J, with 18 bases between the two ends. Germline V CDR1 and CDR2: SGHKS, YYEKEE (reference sequence).

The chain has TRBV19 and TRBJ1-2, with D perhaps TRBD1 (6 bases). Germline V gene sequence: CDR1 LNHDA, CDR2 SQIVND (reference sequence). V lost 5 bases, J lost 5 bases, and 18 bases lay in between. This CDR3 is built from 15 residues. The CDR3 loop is CASSETGTPVYGYTF. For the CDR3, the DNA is TGTGCCAGTAGTGAGACCGGGACACCTGTTTATGGCTACACCTTC.

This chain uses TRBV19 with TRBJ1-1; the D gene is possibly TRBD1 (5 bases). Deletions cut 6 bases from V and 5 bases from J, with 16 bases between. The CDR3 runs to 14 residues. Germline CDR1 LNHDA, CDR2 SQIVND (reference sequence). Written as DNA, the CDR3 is TGTGCCAGTAGCGTTGAGGGGACTCTGACTGAAGCTTTCTTT. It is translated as CASSVEGTLTEAFF.

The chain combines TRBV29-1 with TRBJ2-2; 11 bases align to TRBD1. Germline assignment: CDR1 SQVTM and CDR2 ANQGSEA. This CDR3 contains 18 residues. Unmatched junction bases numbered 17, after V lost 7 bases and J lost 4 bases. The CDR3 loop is CSAHSGTGGGSSTGELFF. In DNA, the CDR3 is TGCAGCGCCCACTCCGGGACAGGGGGAGGTTCCAGCACCGGGGAGCTGTTTTTT.

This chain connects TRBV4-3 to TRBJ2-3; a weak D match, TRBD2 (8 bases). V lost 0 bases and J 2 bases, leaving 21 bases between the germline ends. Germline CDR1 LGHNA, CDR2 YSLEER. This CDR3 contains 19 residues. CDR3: CASSQDQGDASGFTDTQYF. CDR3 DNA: TGCGCCAGCAGCCAAGATCAGGGGGATGCTAGCGGGTTCACAGATACGCAGTATTTT.

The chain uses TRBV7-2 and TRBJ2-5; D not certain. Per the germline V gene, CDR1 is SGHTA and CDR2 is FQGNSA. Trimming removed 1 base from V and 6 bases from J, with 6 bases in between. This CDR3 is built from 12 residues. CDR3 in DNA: TGTGCCAGCAGCTTAGAGGGAAAGACCCAGTACTTC. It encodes CASSLEGKTQYF.

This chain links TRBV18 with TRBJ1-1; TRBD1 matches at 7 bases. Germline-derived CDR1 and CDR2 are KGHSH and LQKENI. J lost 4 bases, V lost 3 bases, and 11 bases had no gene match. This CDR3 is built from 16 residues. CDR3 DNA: TGTGCCAGCTCACCGGGGGGACAGAGAAGAACCACTGAAGCTTTCTTT. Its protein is CASSPGGQRRTTEAFF.

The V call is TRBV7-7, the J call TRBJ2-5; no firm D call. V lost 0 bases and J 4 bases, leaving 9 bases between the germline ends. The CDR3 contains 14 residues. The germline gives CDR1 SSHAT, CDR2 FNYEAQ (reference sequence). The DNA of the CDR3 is TGTGCCAGCAGCTTAGCGCCTGCGGCAGAGACCCAGTACTTC. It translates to CASSLAPAAETQYF.

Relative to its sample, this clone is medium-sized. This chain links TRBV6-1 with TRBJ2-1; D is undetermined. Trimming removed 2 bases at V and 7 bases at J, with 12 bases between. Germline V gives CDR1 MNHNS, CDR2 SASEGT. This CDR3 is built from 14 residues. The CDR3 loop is CASSEYGLKNEQFF. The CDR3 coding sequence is TGTGCCAGCAGTGAATATGGGCTGAAAAATGAGCAGTTCTTC.

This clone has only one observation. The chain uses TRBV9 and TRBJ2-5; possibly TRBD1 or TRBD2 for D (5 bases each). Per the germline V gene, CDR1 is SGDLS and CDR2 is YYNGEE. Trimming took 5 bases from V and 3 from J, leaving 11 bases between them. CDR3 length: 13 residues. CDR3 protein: CASRGDAKETQYF. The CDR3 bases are TGTGCCAGCAGGGGGGACGCGAAAGAGACCCAGTACTTC.

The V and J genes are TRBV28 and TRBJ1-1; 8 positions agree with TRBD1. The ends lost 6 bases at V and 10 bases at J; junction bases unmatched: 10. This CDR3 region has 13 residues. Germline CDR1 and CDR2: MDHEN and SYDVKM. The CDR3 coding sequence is TGTGCCAGCAGCTCCCAGGGGGCCACGTCAGCTTTCTTT. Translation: CASSSQGATSAFF.

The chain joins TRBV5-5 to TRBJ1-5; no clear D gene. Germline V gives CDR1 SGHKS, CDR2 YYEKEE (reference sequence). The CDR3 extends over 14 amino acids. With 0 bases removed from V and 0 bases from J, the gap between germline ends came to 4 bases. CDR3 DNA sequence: TGTGCCAGCAGCTTGGGGAGTAGCAATCAGCCCCAGCATTTT. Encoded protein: CASSLGSSNQPQHF. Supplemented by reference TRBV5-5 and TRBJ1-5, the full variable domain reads DAGVTQSPTHLIKTRGQQVTLRCSPISGHKSVSWYQQVLGQGPQFIFQYYEKEERGRGNFPDRFSARQFPNYSSELNVNALLLGDSALYLCASSLGSSNQPQHFGDGTRLSIL.

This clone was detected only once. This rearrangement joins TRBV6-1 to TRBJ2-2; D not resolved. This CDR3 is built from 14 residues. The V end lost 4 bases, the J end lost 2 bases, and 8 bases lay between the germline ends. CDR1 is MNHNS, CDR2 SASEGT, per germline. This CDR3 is CASSALQNTGELFF. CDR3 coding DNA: TGTGCCAGCAGTGCGTTACAAAACACCGGGGAGCTGTTTTTT.

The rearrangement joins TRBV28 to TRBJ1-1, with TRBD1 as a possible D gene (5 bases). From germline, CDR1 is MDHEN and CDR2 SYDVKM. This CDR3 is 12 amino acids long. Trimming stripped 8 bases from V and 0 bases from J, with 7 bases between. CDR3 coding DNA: TGTGCCAGCGGGGGAATGAACACTGAAGCTTTCTTT. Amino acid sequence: CASGGMNTEAFF.

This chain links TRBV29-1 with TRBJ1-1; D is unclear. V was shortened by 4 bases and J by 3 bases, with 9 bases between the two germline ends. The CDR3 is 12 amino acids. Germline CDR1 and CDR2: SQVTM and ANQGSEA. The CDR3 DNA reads TGCAGCGTTGGGATGGACGACACTGAAGCTTTCTTT. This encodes CSVGMDDTEAFF.

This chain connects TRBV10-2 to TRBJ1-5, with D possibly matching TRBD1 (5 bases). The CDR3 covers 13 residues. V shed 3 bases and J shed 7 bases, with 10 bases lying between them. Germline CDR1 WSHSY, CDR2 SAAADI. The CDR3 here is CASSEQDTQPQHF. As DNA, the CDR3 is TGCGCCAGCAGTGAACAGGACACCCAGCCCCAGCATTTT.

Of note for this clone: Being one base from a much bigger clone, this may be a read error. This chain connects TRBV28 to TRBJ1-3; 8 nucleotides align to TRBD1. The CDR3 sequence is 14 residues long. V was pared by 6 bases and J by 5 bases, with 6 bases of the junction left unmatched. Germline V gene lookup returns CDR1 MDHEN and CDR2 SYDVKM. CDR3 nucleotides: TGTGCCAGCAGCTGGGGACAGGAGAGAAACACCATATATTTT. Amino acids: CASSWGQERNTIYF.

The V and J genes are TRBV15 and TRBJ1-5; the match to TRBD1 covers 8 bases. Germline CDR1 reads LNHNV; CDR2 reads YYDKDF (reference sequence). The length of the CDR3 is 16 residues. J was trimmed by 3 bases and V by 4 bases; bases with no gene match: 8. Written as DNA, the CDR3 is TGTGCCACCAGCACCAAACGCAGGGGGCCCAATCAGCCCCAGCATTTT. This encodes CATSTKRRGPNQPQHF.

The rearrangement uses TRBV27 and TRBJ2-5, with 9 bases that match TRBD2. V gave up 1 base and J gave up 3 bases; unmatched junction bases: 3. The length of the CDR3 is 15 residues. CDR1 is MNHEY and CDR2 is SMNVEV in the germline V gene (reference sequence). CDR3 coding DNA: TGTGCCAGCAGTTTATTAGCGGGAGAAGAAGAGACCCAGTACTTC. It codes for CASSLLAGEEETQYF.

The CDR3 coding sequence is TGCAGCGGGATCGAGGGAGGGAACGAGCAGTACTTC. It yields the protein CSGIEGGNEQYF. This chain links TRBV29-1 with TRBJ2-7; 7 nucleotides agree with TRBD2. Trimming cost V 7 bases and J 5 bases; bases outside gene matches: 8. The CDR3 length is 12 residues. Germline lookup yields CDR1 SQVTM and CDR2 ANQGSEA.